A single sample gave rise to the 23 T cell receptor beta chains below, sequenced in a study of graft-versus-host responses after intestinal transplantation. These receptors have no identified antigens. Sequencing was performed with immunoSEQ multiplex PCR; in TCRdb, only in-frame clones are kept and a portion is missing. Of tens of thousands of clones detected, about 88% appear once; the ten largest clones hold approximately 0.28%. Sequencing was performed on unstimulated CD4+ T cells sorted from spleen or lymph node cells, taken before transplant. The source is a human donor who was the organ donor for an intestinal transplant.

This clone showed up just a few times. CDR3 residues: CASSGIGTGRTEAFF. The CDR3, as DNA: TGTGCCAGCAGTGGGATAGGGACAGGGAGGACTGAAGCTTTCTTT. The rearrangement joins TRBV2 to TRBJ1-1, with 9 bases that match TRBD1. Trimming removed 4 bases from V and 5 bases from J; junction bases left unmatched: 8. CDR1 is SNHLY, CDR2 FYNNEI, per germline. The CDR3 loop spans 15 amino acids. Filled out from reference TRBV2 and TRBJ1-1, the complete variable domain reads EPEVTQTPSHQVTQMGQEVILRCVPISNHLYFYWYRQILGQKVEFLVSFYNNEISEKSEIFDDQFSVERPDGSNFTLKIRSTKLEDSAMYFCASSGIGTGRTEAFFGQGTRLTVV.

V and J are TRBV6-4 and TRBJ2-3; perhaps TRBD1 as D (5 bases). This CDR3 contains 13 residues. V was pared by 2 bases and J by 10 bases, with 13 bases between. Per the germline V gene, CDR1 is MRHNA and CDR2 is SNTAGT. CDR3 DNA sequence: TGTGCCAGCAGTGACGGGGCGAACCTTCCGCAGTATTTT. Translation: CASSDGANLPQYF.

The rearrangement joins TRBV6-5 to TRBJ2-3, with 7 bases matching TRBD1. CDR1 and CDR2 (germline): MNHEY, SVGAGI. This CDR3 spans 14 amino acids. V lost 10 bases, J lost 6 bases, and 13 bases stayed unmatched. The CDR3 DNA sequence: TGTGCCACGAATTCGGGGACAGTTGTCGATACGCAGTATTTT. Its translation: CATNSGTVVDTQYF.

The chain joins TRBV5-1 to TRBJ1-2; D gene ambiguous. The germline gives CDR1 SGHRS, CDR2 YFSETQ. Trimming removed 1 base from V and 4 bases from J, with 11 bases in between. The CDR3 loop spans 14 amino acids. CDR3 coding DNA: TGCGCCAGCAGCTTGTCCAGAGGCCCCTATGGCTACACCTTC. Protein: CASSLSRGPYGYTF.

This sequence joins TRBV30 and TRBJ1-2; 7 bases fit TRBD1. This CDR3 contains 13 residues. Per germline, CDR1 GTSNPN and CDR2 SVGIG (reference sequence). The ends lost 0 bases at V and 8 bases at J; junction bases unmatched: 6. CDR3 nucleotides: TGTGCCTGGAGTGTACTGAGGGGGCACGGCTACACCTTC. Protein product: CAWSVLRGHGYTF.

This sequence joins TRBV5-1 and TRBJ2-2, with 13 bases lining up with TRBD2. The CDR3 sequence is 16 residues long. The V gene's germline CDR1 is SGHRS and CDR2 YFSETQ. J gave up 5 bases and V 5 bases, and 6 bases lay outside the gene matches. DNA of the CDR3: TGCGCCAGCAGTCTCCCACTAGCGGGGGGGACCGGGGAGCTGTTTTTT. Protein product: CASSLPLAGGTGELFF.

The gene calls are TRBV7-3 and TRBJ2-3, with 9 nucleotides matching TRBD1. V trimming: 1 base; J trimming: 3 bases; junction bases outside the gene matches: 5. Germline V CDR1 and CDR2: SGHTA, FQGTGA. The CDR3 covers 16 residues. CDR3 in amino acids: CASSLIRTGATDTQYF. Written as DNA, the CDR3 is TGTGCCAGCAGCTTAATCAGGACAGGGGCGACAGATACGCAGTATTTT.

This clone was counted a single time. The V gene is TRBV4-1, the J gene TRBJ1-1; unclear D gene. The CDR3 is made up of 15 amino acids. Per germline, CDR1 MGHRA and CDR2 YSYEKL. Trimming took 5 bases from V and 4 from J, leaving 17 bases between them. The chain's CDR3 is CASSGRDGVATEAFF. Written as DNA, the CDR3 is TGCGCCAGCAGCGGGAGAGACGGGGTTGCCACTGAAGCTTTCTTT.

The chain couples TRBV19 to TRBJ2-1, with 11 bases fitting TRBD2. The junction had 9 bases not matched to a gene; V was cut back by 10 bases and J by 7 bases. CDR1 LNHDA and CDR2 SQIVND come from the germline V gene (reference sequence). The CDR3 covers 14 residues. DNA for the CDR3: TGTGCCACGTCTTTAGCGGGAGGGCCGAATGAGCAGTTCTTC. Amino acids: CATSLAGGPNEQFF.

As DNA, the CDR3 is TGTGCCAGCAGTTACAGGAGCGGGGAGGAGACCCAGTACTTC. This encodes CASSYRSGEETQYF. This rearrangement joins TRBV6-6 to TRBJ2-5, with 7 bases matching TRBD2. V was pared by 2 bases and J by 5 bases, with 5 bases of the junction left unmatched. CDR1 is MNHNY and CDR2 is SVGAGI in the germline V gene (reference sequence). CDR3 size: 14 residues.

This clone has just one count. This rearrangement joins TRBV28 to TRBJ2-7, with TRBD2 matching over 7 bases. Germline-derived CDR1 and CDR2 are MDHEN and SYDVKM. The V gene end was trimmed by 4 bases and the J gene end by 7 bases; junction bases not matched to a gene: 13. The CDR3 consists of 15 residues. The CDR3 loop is CASSSPPGGSREQYF. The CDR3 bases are TGTGCCAGCAGTTCGCCGCCGGGGGGTTCGAGAGAGCAGTACTTC. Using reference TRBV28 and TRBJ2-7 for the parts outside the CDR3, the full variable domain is DVKVTQSSRYLVKRTGEKVFLECVQDMDHENMFWYRQDPGLGLRLIYFSYDVKMKEKGDIPEGYSVSREKKERFSLILESASTNQTSMYLCASSSPPGGSREQYFGPGTRLTVT.

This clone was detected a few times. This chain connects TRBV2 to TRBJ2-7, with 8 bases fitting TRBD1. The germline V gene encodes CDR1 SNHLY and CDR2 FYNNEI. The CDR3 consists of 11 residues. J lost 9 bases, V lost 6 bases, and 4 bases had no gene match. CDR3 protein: CASRGTGGQYF. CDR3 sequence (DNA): TGTGCCAGCAGGGGGACAGGTGGGCAGTACTTC.

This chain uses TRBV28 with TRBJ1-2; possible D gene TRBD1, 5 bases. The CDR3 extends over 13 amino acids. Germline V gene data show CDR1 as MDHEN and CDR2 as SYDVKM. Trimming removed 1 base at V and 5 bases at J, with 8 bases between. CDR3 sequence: CASSLLRGYGYTF. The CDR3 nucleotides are TGTGCCAGCAGTTTATTACGGGGGTATGGCTACACCTTC.

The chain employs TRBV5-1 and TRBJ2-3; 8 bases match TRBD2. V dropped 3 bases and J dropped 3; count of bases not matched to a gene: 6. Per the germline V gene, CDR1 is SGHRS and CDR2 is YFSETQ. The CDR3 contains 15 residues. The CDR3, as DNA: TGCGCCAGCAGCTCCACGGGAGGGCAGACAGATACGCAGTATTTT. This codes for CASSSTGGQTDTQYF.

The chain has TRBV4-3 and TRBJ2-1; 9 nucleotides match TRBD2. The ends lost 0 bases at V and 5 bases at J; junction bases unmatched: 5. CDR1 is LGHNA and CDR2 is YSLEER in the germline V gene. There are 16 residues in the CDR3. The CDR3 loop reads CASSQDMVAGDNEQFF. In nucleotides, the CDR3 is TGCGCCAGCAGCCAAGATATGGTAGCGGGAGACAATGAGCAGTTCTTC.

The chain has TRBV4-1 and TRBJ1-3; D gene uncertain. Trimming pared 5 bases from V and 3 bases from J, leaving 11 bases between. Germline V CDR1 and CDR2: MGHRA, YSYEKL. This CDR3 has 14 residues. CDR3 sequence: CASSKPGFGNTIYF. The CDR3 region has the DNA TGCGCCAGCAGCAAGCCAGGATTTGGAAACACCATATATTTT.

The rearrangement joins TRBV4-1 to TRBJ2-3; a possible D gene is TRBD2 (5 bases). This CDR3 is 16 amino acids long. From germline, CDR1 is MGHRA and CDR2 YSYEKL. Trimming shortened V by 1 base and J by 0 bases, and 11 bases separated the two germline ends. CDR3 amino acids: CASSQVERPSTDTQYF. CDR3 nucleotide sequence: TGCGCCAGCAGCCAAGTTGAGCGGCCGAGCACAGATACGCAGTATTTT.

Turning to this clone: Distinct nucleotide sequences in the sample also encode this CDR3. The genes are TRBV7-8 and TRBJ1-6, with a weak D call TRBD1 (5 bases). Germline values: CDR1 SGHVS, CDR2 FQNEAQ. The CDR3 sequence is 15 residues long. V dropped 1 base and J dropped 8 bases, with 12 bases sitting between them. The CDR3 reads CASSLVAGDYSPLHF. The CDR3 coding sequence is TGTGCCAGCAGCTTAGTGGCGGGGGATTATTCACCCCTCCACTTT.

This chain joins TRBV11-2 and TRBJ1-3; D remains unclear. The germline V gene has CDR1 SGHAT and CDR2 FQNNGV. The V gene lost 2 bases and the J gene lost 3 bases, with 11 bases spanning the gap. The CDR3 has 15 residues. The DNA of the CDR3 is TGTGCCAGCAGCTTATCTTTCGGGGTTGGAAACACCATATATTTT. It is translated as CASSLSFGVGNTIYF.

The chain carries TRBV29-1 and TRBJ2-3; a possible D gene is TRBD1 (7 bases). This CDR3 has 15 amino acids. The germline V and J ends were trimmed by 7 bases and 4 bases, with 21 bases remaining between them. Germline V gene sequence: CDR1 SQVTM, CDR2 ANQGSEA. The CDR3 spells CSAGGWGLGADTQYF. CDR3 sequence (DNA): TGCAGCGCAGGGGGGTGGGGGCTCGGGGCAGATACGCAGTATTTT.

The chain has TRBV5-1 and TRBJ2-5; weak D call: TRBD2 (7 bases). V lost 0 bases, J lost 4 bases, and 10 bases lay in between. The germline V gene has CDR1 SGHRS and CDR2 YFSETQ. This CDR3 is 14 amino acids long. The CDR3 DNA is TGCGCCAGCAGCTTGGAAGGGGGGGGAGAGACCCAGTACTTC. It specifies CASSLEGGGETQYF.

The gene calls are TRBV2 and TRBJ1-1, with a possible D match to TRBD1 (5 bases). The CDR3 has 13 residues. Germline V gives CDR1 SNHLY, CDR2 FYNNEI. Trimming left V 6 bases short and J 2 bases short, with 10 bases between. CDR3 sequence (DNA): TGTGCCAGCAGAACTGACAGTAACACTGAAGCTTTCTTT. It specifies CASRTDSNTEAFF.

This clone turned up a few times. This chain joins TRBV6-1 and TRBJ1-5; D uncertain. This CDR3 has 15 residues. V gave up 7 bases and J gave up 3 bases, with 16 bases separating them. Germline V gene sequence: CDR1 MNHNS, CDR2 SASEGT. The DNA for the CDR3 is TGTGCCAGCACCGCAGTAAAAACAGTCAATCAGCCCCAGCATTTT. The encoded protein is CASTAVKTVNQPQHF.